This record concerns one T cell receptor (beta chain) sequence. Here immunoSEQ multiplex PCR was the method, and the copy in TCRdb shows in-frame clones only, minus some. Of about 58,000 clones in the sample, around 96% were seen once. This sample was included in a study of technical replicates of blood from a few donors. The CDR3 is 15 residues long. Germline values: CDR1 SGHVS, CDR2 FQNEAQ. Trimming took 1 base from V and 3 from J, leaving 12 bases between them. This TCR was sampled from a human donor in good health. Some clones in this sample may be carry-over from other donors' samples. The sample comprised PBMCs. J is TRBJ1-1 and V is TRBV7-8; D uncertain. The CDR3 bases are TGTGCCAGCAGCTTAGTTTACAGTTGGGACACTGAAGCTTTCTTT. Amino acids: CASSLVYSWDTEAFF.